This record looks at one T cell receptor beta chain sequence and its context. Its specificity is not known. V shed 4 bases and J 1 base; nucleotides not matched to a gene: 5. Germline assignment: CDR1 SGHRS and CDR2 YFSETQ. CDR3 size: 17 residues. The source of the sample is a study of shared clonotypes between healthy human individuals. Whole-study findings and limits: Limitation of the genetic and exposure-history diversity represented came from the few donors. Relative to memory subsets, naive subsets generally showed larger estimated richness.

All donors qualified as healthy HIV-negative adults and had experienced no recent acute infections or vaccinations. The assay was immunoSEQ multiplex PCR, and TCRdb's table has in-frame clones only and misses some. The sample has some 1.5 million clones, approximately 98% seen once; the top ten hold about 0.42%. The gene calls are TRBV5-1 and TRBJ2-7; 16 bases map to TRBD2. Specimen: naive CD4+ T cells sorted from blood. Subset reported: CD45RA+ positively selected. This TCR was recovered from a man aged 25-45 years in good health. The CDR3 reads CASSQGLAGGISYEQYF. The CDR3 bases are TGCGCCAGCAGCCAGGGACTAGCGGGAGGGATATCCTACGAGCAGTACTTC.